The 19 T cell receptor beta chains listed next were all sequenced from one sample in a study of regulatory T cells in long-lasting Graves disease. Both iRepertoire HTBI primers and Arm-PCR of CDR3 regions were used to build the TCR beta libraries. TCRdb used MiXCR to reprocess the multiplex PCR reads, holding one entry per CDR3 protein. The sample records hundreds of thousands of distinct CDR3 sequences, around 30% being singletons. Regarding time point: persistent/refractory GD, antithyroid drugs over 5 years with positive TRAb. PBMCs were the source of the RNA used for TCR sequencing. This specimen was peripheral blood mononuclear cells (PBMCs), taken when the disease was refractory, from a patient treated with antithyroid drugs. These receptors were obtained from a female donor with Graves disease.

This chain joins TRBV2 and TRBJ2-7; D possibly corresponds to TRBD1 (6 bases). V lost 1 base and J 5 bases, leaving 18 bases between the germline ends. This CDR3 is built from 16 residues. Germline-derived CDR1 and CDR2 are SNHLY and FYNNEI. The CDR3 DNA is TGTGCCAGCAGTGAAGGGCAGGGGACAAGGGGCGACGAGCAGTACTTC. Amino acid sequence: CASSEGQGTRGDEQYF.

This clonotype was found many times. The chain joins TRBV6-2 or TRBV6-3 to TRBJ1-2; D is possibly TRBD1 (5 bases). In germline, CDR1 is MNHEY, CDR2 SVGEGT. This CDR3 has 15 amino acids. Trimming pared 0 bases from V and 4 bases from J, leaving 12 bases between. CDR3: CASSYSGLPIYGYTF. DNA for the CDR3: TGTGCCAGCAGTTACTCGGGACTGCCTATCTATGGCTACACCTTC.

The gene calls are TRBV19 and TRBJ2-7, with D tentatively TRBD1 (5 bases). CDR1 is LNHDA and CDR2 is SQIVND in the germline V gene (reference sequence). CDR3 length: 15 residues. V dropped 5 bases and J dropped 7 bases, with 21 bases sitting between them. CDR3 nucleotides: TGTGCCAGTAGTGCCATAGGTCAGGGTACGAAAGAGCAGTACTTC. It is translated as CASSAIGQGTKEQYF.

The rearrangement links TRBV12-5 to TRBJ1-1; D unresolved. The CDR3 totals 14 residues. The V end was cut by 4 bases, the J end by 3 bases, with 12 bases between. Germline V gene lookup returns CDR1 LGHNT and CDR2 FRNRAP. In nucleotides, the CDR3 is TGTGCTAGTGGTTCTGGGGTGAGCGACACTGAAGCTTTCTTT. It translates to CASGSGVSDTEAFF.

The gene calls are TRBV15 and TRBJ2-3, with D perhaps matching TRBD1 (6 bases). The germline V and J ends were trimmed by 3 bases and 0 bases, with 10 bases remaining between them. This CDR3 region has 15 residues. Germline V gene lookup returns CDR1 LNHNV and CDR2 YYDKDF (reference sequence). CDR3: CATSRDRSSTDTQYF. In DNA form, the CDR3 reads TGTGCCACCAGCAGGGACAGATCTAGCACAGATACGCAGTATTTT.

The V gene is TRBV18, the J gene TRBJ2-5; no clear D. The V gene's germline CDR1 is KGHSH and CDR2 LQKENI. The CDR3 covers 14 residues. V was clipped by 3 bases and J by 0 bases, with 8 bases between them. In DNA, the CDR3 is TGTGCCAGCTCACCCAAGCGCGACCAAGAGACCCAGTACTTC. It specifies CASSPKRDQETQYF. Full variable domain (missing parts from reference TRBV18 and TRBJ2-5): NAGVMQNPRHLVRRRGQEARLRCSPMKGHSHVYWYRQLPEEGLKFMVYLQKENIIDESGMPKERFSAEFPKEGPSILRIQQVVRGDSAAYFCASSPKRDQETQYFGPGTRLLVL.

This clonotype was counted many times. The chain joins TRBV20-1 to TRBJ1-4; D gene unclear. From germline, CDR1 is DFQATT and CDR2 SNEGSKA (reference sequence). The germline V and J ends were trimmed by 3 bases and 3 bases, with 11 bases remaining between them. The CDR3 length is 14 residues. The CDR3 protein is CSASALLSNEKLFF. The CDR3 DNA sequence: TGCAGTGCTAGCGCCCTGCTGTCTAATGAAAAACTGTTTTTT.

This clonotype has more than one count but fewer than ten. The chain uses TRBV7-2 and TRBJ2-5; 8 positions agree with TRBD2. J gave up 5 bases and V 0 bases, and 5 bases lay outside the gene matches. The CDR3 runs 15 residues. The germline gives CDR1 SGHTA, CDR2 FQGNSA. The CDR3 DNA sequence: TGTGCCAGCAGCTTAGCAGCGGGAGCTAGGGAGACCCAGTACTTC. The encoded protein is CASSLAAGARETQYF.

This clonotype has only a few counts. The CDR3 loop reads CASSVEISTYEQYF. As DNA, the CDR3 is TGTGCCAGCAGCGTAGAGATCAGTACCTACGAGCAGTACTTC. The genes are TRBV9 and TRBJ2-7; D not certain. With 0 bases removed from V and 2 bases from J, the gap between germline ends came to 9 bases. The length of the CDR3 is 14 residues. Germline CDR1 reads SGDLS; CDR2 reads YYNGEE.

This clonotype was observed once. In DNA form, the CDR3 reads TGTGCCAGCAGCCTAGACTGGACAGGGTCGGGCTACACCTTC. The encoded protein is CASSLDWTGSGYTF. The chain recombines TRBV3-1 with TRBJ1-2; 8 nucleotides align to TRBD1. The germline gives CDR1 LGHDT, CDR2 YNNKEL (reference sequence). CDR3 length equals 14 residues. Germline trimming cut 4 bases from V and 8 bases from J; bases unmatched to any gene: 9.

The CDR3 loop is CASSSFLAGEVDEQYF. In DNA form, the CDR3 reads TGTGCCAGCAGCTCATTCTTAGCGGGAGAAGTCGACGAGCAGTACTTC. The chain recombines TRBV13 with TRBJ2-7; 9 bases agree with TRBD2. The J segment lost 5 bases and the V segment lost 4 bases, leaving 12 bases of the junction unmatched. This CDR3 contains 16 residues. In germline, CDR1 is PRHDT, CDR2 FYEKMQ (reference sequence).

The chain couples TRBV3-1 to TRBJ1-2; a possible D gene is TRBD1 (5 bases). V shed 0 bases and J shed 0 bases, with 11 bases lying between them. Germline V gene data show CDR1 as LGHDT and CDR2 as YNNKEL (reference sequence). This CDR3 is built from 16 residues. The CDR3 DNA reads TGTGCCAGCAGCCAAGACAGGGAGGGATCTAACTATGGCTACACCTTC. Translating it yields CASSQDREGSNYGYTF. The variable domain in full, with the rest retrieved from reference TRBV3-1 and TRBJ1-2, is DTAVSQTPKYLVTQMGNDKSIKCEQNLGHDTMYWYKQDSKKFLKIMFSYNNKELIINETVPNRFSPKSPDKAHLNLHINSLELGDSAVYFCASSQDREGSNYGYTFGSGTRLTVV.

This clonotype was detected a few times. This chain uses TRBV29-1 with TRBJ1-1, with 7 bases matching TRBD1. The length of the CDR3 is 12 residues. Germline CDR1 and CDR2: SQVTM and ANQGSEA. After removal of 2 bases from V and 4 bases from J, the junction contained 1 base not matched to a gene. The DNA for the CDR3 is TGCAGCGTTGAACCAGGGGGCACTGAAGCTTTCTTT. Its translation is CSVEPGGTEAFF. Looking up the rest from reference TRBV29-1 and TRBJ1-1 gives the full variable domain: SAVISQKPSRDICQRGTSLTIQCQVDSQVTMMFWYRQQPGQSLTLIATANQGSEATYESGFVIDKFPISRPNLTFSTLTVSNMSPEDSSIYLCSVEPGGTEAFFGQGTRLTVV.

This clonotype was counted a few times. This chain uses TRBV5-1 with TRBJ2-7; 9 bases line up with TRBD1. This CDR3 is built from 22 residues. Germline assignment: CDR1 SGHRS and CDR2 YFSETQ. Trimming at V came to 4 bases and at J to 3 bases, leaving 29 bases not matched to a gene. The CDR3 sequence: CASSGTLPGGTGSSTANYEQYF. As DNA, the CDR3 is TGCGCCAGCAGCGGAACACTACCCGGTGGGACAGGGTCGTCCACTGCAAACTACGAGCAGTACTTC.

This clonotype was counted only a few times. The V and J genes are TRBV7-9 and TRBJ2-7; no firm D call. Germline assignment: CDR1 SEHNR and CDR2 FQNEAQ (reference sequence). The CDR3 has 12 amino acids. V lost 3 bases to trimming and J lost 5 bases, with 8 bases between them. Here the CDR3 DNA reads TGTGCCAGCAGCTTCGGGTTCCACGAGCAGTACTTC. Its translation: CASSFGFHEQYF.

V and J are TRBV12-3 or TRBV12-4 and TRBJ1-2, with D perhaps TRBD1 (6 bases). There are 15 residues in the CDR3. V was pared by 5 bases and J by 4 bases, with 17 bases between. This chain's CDR3 is CASSLTRDNRYGYTF. Written as DNA, the CDR3 is TGTGCCAGCAGTCTCACCCGGGACAACCGCTATGGCTACACCTTC.

The V and J genes are TRBV5-1 and TRBJ2-1; D not resolved. Trimming removed 0 bases from V and 3 bases from J, with 7 bases in between. The CDR3 spans 14 residues. Per the germline V gene, CDR1 is SGHRS and CDR2 is YFSETQ. The CDR3 loop reads CASSLGQVYNEQFF. In DNA form, the CDR3 reads TGCGCCAGCAGCTTGGGGCAGGTCTACAATGAGCAGTTCTTC.

This clonotype appeared many times. The rearrangement joins TRBV28 to TRBJ2-4; D remains ambiguous. Germline-derived CDR1 and CDR2 are MDHEN and SYDVKM. V was cut by 8 bases and J by 0 bases, with 20 bases left in between. The CDR3 runs to 17 residues. CDR3 sequence reads: CASGNLRAAQAKNIQYF. The CDR3 DNA reads as TGTGCCAGCGGCAACCTCCGGGCAGCCCAAGCCAAAAACATTCAGTACTTC.

This clonotype appeared a few times. As DNA, the CDR3 is TGTGCCAGCACCACTACCCTTCCACAATACAACTATGGCTACACCTTC. Translated, it gives CASTTTLPQYNYGYTF. The genes are TRBV7-9 and TRBJ1-2; D is unclear. V was shortened by 7 bases and J by 2 bases, with 20 bases between the two germline ends. The V gene's germline CDR1 is SEHNR and CDR2 FQNEAQ (reference sequence). The CDR3 has 16 residues.